This T cell receptor (beta chain) emerged from a study of cytomegalovirus exposure and HLA in healthy donors. CDR3 length: 13 amino acids. V lost 3 bases, J lost 5 bases, and 13 bases lay in between. Germline assignment: CDR1 SQVTM and CDR2 ANQGSEA. The PCR made use of 60 Vbeta and 13 Jbeta primers. Method: immunoSEQ multiplex PCR; TCRdb's copy keeps in-frame clones and lacks some. The sample lists roughly 160,000 clones, 70% to 90% occurring once. The TCR sequence derives from a man younger than 35 in good health and CMV-seropositive. J is TRBJ2-5 and V is TRBV29-1; no clear D gene. Material for sequencing was PBMCs. The CDR3 protein is CSVDGRVVETQYF. In DNA, the CDR3 is TGCAGCGTTGACGGTCGGGTCGTGGAGACCCAGTACTTC.